One and the same sample provided the 3 T cell receptor beta chains below, sequenced in a study of T cells in Graves' hyperthyroidism and ophthalmopathy. The TCR beta CDR3 regions underwent amplification using RNA transcripts as the source. HTBI primers were employed in a first-round RT-PCR of the TCR CDR3. Each CDR3 protein gets one entry after TCRdb re-called the multiplex PCR reads with MiXCR. The sample gives under 400,000 distinct CDR3 sequences, roughly a fifth of which show up once; around 48% is in the top ten. Sequenced: blood. These receptors all come from a woman between 45 and 60 years old with Graves' hyperthyroidism.

The chain links TRBV15 to TRBJ2-5, with D maybe TRBD1 (5 bases). The V gene's germline CDR1 is LNHNV and CDR2 YYDKDF (reference sequence). V lost 0 bases to trimming and J lost 1 base, with 21 bases between them. There are 19 residues in the CDR3. The CDR3 loop is CATSREPPNRLKGQETQYF. The CDR3 DNA follows: TGTGCCACCAGCAGAGAGCCTCCAAACAGGTTGAAGGGCCAAGAGACCCAGTACTTC.

In its sample, this clonotype was seen a few times. The rearrangement links TRBV20-1 to TRBJ2-1; 7 bases are a match to TRBD2. Per germline, CDR1 DFQATT and CDR2 SNEGSKA (reference sequence). V gave up 0 bases and J gave up 5 bases; unmatched junction bases: 7. The CDR3 spans 15 residues. This chain's CDR3 is CSARDDRGGDNEQFF. CDR3 coding DNA: TGCAGTGCTAGAGATGACCGGGGAGGGGACAATGAGCAGTTCTTC.

CDR3 sequence (DNA): TGTGCCAGCAGTTACCGGGACAGGGGCACCGGGGAGCTGTTTTTT. Its translation: CASSYRDRGTGELFF. The chain is built from TRBV12-3 or TRBV12-4 and TRBJ2-2, with TRBD1 matching 10 bases. V dropped 4 bases and J dropped 4; count of bases not matched to a gene: 3. The CDR3 spans 15 residues.